Following are 18 T cell receptor beta chains from one sample sequenced in a study of OX40 agonist ivuxolimab in advanced cancers. The protocol was immunoSEQ multiplex PCR, while the TCRdb copy is restricted to in-frame clones and leaves out a portion. The table records about 7,800 clones, about two thirds of them present only once. Here the sequenced sample was CD4+ or CD8+ T cells sorted from blood, taken in a trial of the OX40 agonist ivuxolimab. The receptors come from an adult with an advanced solid tumor such as melanoma, head and neck, liver or kidney cancer.

This chain links TRBV19 with TRBJ2-1; D gene uncertain. The CDR3 length is 11 residues. The germline V gene encodes CDR1 LNHDA and CDR2 SQIVND (reference sequence). Trimming cost V 10 bases and J 3 bases, with 7 bases left between them. The DNA of the CDR3 is TGTGCCACAGCAGTCTACAATGAGCAGTTCTTC. Protein sequence: CATAVYNEQFF.

This rearrangement joins TRBV11-2 to TRBJ2-2; D possibly corresponds to TRBD1 (6 bases). Germline V gives CDR1 SGHAT, CDR2 FQNNGV. CDR3 length equals 13 residues. Trimming stripped 5 bases from V and 7 bases from J, with 11 bases between. Here the CDR3 reads CASSIRGIGELFF. The DNA for the CDR3 is TGTGCCAGCAGCATCAGGGGTATCGGGGAGCTGTTTTTT.

The rearrangement joins TRBV5-1 to TRBJ1-2; possibly TRBD1 for D (5 bases). This CDR3 has 15 residues. The V gene's germline CDR1 is SGHRS and CDR2 YFSETQ. Trimming removed 5 bases from V and 1 base from J, with 15 bases in between. CDR3 nucleotide sequence: TGCGCCAGCAGTTCTACCGGGACGGATAACTATGGCTACACCTTC. This encodes CASSSTGTDNYGYTF.

The rearrangement links TRBV5-4 to TRBJ2-7, with D perhaps TRBD1 or TRBD2 (5 bases each). Between the trimmed V and J ends, which lost 4 bases and 1 base, there was a span of 18 bases. CDR1 and CDR2 (germline): SGHNT, YYREEE (reference sequence). CDR3 length: 16 residues. In DNA, the CDR3 is TGTGCCAGCAGCCCCGGGGCCGGCCCCCCTTCCTACGAGCAGTACTTC. Residues: CASSPGAGPPSYEQYF.

The rearrangement links TRBV4-1 to TRBJ2-7, with 12 bases that match TRBD2. V gave up 8 bases and J gave up 4 bases; unmatched junction bases: 6. Germline lookup yields CDR1 MGHRA and CDR2 YSYEKL. The CDR3 sequence is 14 residues long. The CDR3 loop is CASATSGGTYEQYF. CDR3 in DNA: TGCGCCAGCGCGACTAGCGGGGGTACGTACGAGCAGTACTTC.

This chain links TRBV4-1 with TRBJ2-3; D uncertain. Trimming pared 0 bases from V and 6 bases from J, leaving 10 bases between. This CDR3 has 14 residues. The germline V gene encodes CDR1 MGHRA and CDR2 YSYEKL. CDR3 protein: CASSQDTLFDTQYF. Here the CDR3 DNA reads TGCGCCAGCAGCCAAGATACACTTTTCGATACGCAGTATTTT.

V gene TRBV2 combines with J gene TRBJ2-7, with a tentative D call TRBD1 (6 bases). Trimming stripped 6 bases from V and 2 bases from J, with 23 bases between. The CDR3 loop spans 17 amino acids. From germline, CDR1 is SNHLY and CDR2 FYNNEI. Here the CDR3 DNA reads TGTGCCAGCAGCTCCGGGACATCTCGGCCGGTACCCTACGAGCAGTACTTC. Its translation: CASSSGTSRPVPYEQYF.

The chain recombines TRBV28 with TRBJ2-2; TRBD2 matches 11 bases. The V gene's germline CDR1 is MDHEN and CDR2 SYDVKM. V lost 2 bases, J lost 3 bases, and 5 bases stayed unmatched. The CDR3 is 17 amino acids. This chain's CDR3 is CASSLESSGGYTGELFF. The CDR3 DNA sequence: TGTGCCAGCAGTTTAGAGTCTAGCGGGGGGTACACCGGGGAGCTGTTTTTT.

In its sample, this clone was seen once. V usage is TRBV21-1 and J usage is TRBJ2-7; TRBD2 is the table's D call, not checked against the DNA. TRBV21-1 is flagged as a pseudogene. The length of the CDR3 is 14 residues. The CDR3 DNA sequence: TGTGCCAGCAGCCTACTGGTCACCCACTACGAGCAGTACTTC. Translation: CASSLLVTHYEQYF.

The chain links TRBV4-1 to TRBJ2-1; D is uncertain. Deletions cut 1 base from V and 6 bases from J, with 7 bases between. Looked up from germline, CDR1 is MGHRA and CDR2 is YSYEKL. The CDR3 covers 13 residues. This CDR3 is CASSQVPINEQFF. As DNA, the CDR3 is TGCGCCAGCAGCCAAGTGCCGATCAATGAGCAGTTCTTC.

This sequence joins TRBV11-2 and TRBJ2-1; 7 bases map to TRBD2. Trimming took 4 bases from V and 4 from J; bases not matched to a gene: 16. The CDR3 extends over 18 amino acids. CDR1 is SGHAT, CDR2 FQNNGV, per germline. In nucleotides, the CDR3 is TGTGCCAGCAGCTCCCGGAGGGCGGGAGCCGCTATATACAATGAGCAGTTCTTC. Protein: CASSSRRAGAAIYNEQFF.

This clone was seen a single time. One end of the junction is discordant with germline, which a read error may explain. The rearrangement joins TRBV7-2 to TRBJ2-7; 7 nucleotides match TRBD1. CDR1 and CDR2 from the germline V gene are SGHTA and FQGNSA. CDR3 length equals 16 residues. The CDR3 protein is CASSHLTGEGPYEQYF. The CDR3 DNA sequence: TGCGCCAGCAGCCATCTAACAGGGGAAGGGCCCTACGAGCAGTACTTC. The full variable domain, with the rest looked up from reference TRBV7-2 and TRBJ2-7, is GAGVSQSPSNKVTEKGKDVELRCDPISGHTALYWYRQSLGQGLEFLIYFQGNSAPDKSGLPSDRFSAERTGGSVSTLTIQRTQQEDSAVYLCASSHLTGEGPYEQYFGPGTRLTVT.

The CDR3 DNA follows: TGTGCCAGCAGTATGGGACGGATCTATGGCTACACCTTC. It yields the protein CASSMGRIYGYTF. The chain links TRBV5-4 to TRBJ1-2, with D tentatively TRBD1 (5 bases). The V end lost 5 bases, the J end lost 4 bases, and 12 bases lay between the germline ends. From germline, CDR1 is SGHNT and CDR2 YYREEE (reference sequence). CDR3 length: 13 residues.

This clone appeared many times. The rearrangement links TRBV7-9 to TRBJ1-4; unclear D gene. Germline V gene sequence: CDR1 SEHNR, CDR2 FQNEAQ (reference sequence). The CDR3 has 16 residues. V lost 2 bases, J lost 5 bases, and 15 bases lay in between. The CDR3 spells CASSLSRAGLNEKLFF. CDR3 bases: TGTGCCAGCAGCTTATCTAGGGCGGGGTTGAATGAAAAACTGTTTTTT.

The chain recombines TRBV7-8 with TRBJ2-2; TRBD1 matches at 9 bases. Losses at the gene ends were 7 bases for V and 13 bases for J; bases not matched to a gene: 13. The CDR3 length is 14 residues. Germline V gene sequence: CDR1 SGHVS, CDR2 FQNEAQ. The CDR3: CASTSGDREDGLFF. As DNA, the CDR3 is TGTGCCAGCACCTCGGGGGACAGGGAAGATGGGCTGTTTTTT.

This clone has a handful of counts. The rearrangement joins TRBV6-1 to TRBJ1-2, with a possible D match to TRBD1 (6 bases). V shed 7 bases and J shed 4 bases, with 13 bases lying between them. Germline-derived CDR1 and CDR2 are MNHNS and SASEGT. The CDR3 runs 13 residues. Here the CDR3 reads CASTLGGAYGYTF. CDR3 in DNA: TGTGCCAGCACCCTGGGGGGGGCCTATGGCTACACCTTC.

The chain links TRBV4-1 to TRBJ1-1; TRBD1 agrees at 7 bases. This CDR3 contains 16 residues. Germline V gene data show CDR1 as MGHRA and CDR2 as YSYEKL. V gave up 2 bases and J gave up 1 base; unmatched junction bases: 7. This CDR3 reads CASSQTSRGSNTEAFF. CDR3 in DNA: TGCGCCAGCAGCCAAACCTCCAGGGGGTCGAACACTGAAGCTTTCTTT.

This clone was found many times. This sequence joins TRBV7-5 and TRBJ2-7; TRBD2, the D gene given by the table, was not confirmed from the DNA. TRBV7-5 counts as a pseudogene. The CDR3 runs 13 residues. CDR3 sequence reads: CASSSGGAYEQYF. The CDR3 bases are TGTGCCAGCTCTAGCGGGGGGGCCTACGAGCAGTACTTC.